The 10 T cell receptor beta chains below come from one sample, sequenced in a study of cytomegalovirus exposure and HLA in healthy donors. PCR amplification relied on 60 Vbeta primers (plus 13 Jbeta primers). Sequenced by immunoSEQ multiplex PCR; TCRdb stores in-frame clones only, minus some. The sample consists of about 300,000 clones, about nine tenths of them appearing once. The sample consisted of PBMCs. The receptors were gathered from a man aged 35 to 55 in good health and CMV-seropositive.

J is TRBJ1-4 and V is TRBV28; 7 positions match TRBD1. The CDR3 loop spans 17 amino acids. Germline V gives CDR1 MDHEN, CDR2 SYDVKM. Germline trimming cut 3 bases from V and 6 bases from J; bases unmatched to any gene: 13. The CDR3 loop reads CASSFGLSQGTDEKLFF. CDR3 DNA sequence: TGTGCCAGCAGTTTCGGGCTATCACAGGGGACGGATGAAAAACTGTTTTTT.

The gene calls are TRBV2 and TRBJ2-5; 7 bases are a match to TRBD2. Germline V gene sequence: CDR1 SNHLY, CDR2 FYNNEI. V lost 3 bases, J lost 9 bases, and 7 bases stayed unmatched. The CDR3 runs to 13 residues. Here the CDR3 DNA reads TGTGCCAGCAGTGAGTCCGGCGCGGGGGCCCAGTACTTC. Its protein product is CASSESGAGAQYF.

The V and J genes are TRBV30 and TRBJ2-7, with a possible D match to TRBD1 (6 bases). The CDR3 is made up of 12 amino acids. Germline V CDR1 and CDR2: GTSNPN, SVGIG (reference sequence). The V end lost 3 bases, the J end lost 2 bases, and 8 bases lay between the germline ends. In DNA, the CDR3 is TGTGCCTGGAGGGACAGAGCCTACGAGCAGTACTTC. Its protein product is CAWRDRAYEQYF.

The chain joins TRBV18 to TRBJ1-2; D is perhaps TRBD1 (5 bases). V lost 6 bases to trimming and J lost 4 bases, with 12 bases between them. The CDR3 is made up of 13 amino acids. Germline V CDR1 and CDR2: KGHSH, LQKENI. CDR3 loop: CASSLQGGYGYTF. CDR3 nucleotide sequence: TGTGCCAGCTCCCTGCAGGGAGGCTATGGCTACACCTTC.

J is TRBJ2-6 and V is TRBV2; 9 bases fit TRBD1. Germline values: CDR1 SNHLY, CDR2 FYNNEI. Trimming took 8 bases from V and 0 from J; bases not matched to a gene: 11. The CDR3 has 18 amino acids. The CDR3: CASPLVGDRDSGANVLTF. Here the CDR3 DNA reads TGTGCCAGCCCACTGGTGGGGGACAGGGACTCTGGGGCCAACGTCCTGACTTTC.

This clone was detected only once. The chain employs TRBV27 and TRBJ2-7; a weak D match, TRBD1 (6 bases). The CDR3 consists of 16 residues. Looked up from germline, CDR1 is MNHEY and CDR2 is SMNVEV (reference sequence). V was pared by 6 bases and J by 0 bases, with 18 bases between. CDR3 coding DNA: TGTGCCAGCAGACTCCAAATGGGGGCCCACTCCTACGAGCAGTACTTC. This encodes CASRLQMGAHSYEQYF.

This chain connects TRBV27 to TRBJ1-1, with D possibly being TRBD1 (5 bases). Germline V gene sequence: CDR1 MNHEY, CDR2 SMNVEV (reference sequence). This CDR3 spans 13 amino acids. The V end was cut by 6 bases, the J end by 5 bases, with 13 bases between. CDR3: CASSLRGVTEAFF. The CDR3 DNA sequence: TGTGCCAGCAGCCTGCGGGGGGTTACTGAAGCTTTCTTT.

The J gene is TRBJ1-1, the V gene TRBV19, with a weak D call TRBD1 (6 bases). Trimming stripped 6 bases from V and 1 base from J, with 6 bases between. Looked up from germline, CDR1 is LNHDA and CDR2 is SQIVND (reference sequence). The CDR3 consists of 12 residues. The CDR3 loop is CASRGANTEAFF. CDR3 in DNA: TGTGCCAGTAGGGGGGCGAACACTGAAGCTTTCTTT.

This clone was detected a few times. In DNA form, the CDR3 reads TGTGCCAGCAGCTTTCTGACAGGTTGGTACACTGAAGCTTTCTTT. Amino acids: CASSFLTGWYTEAFF. V gene TRBV7-2 combines with J gene TRBJ1-1, with D maybe TRBD1 (6 bases). CDR3 length: 15 residues. Germline V CDR1 and CDR2: SGHTA, FQGNSA. V lost 3 bases, J lost 3 bases, and 14 bases lay in between.

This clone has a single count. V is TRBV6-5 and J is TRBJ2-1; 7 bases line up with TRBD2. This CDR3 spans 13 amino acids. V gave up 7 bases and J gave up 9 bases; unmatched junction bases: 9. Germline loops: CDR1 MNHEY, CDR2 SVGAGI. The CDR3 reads CASIRASGREQFF. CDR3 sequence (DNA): TGTGCCAGCATCAGGGCTAGCGGTCGTGAGCAGTTCTTC.